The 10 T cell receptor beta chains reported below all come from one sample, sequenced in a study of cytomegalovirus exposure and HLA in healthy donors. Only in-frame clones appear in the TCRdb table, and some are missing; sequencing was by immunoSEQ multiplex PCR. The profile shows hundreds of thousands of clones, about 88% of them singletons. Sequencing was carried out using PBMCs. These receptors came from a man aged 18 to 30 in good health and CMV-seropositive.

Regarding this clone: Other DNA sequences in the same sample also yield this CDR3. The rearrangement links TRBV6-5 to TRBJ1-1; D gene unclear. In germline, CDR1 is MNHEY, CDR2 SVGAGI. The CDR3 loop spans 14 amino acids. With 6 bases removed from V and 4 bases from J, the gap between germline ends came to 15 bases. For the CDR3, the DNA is TGTGCCAGCAGCCTCCGGGGTGGTGGCACTGAAGCTTTCTTT. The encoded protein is CASSLRGGGTEAFF.

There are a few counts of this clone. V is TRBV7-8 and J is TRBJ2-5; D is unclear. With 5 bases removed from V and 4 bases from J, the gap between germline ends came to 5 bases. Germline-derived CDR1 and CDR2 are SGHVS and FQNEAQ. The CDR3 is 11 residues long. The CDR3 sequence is CASSPRETQYF. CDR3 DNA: TGTGCCAGCAGCCCAAGAGAGACCCAGTACTTC.

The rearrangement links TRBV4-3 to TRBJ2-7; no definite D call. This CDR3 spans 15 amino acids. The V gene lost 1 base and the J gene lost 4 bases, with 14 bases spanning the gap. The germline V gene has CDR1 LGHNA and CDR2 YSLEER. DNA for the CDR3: TGCGCCAGCAGCCAAGTCTTGGCTCCTTCTTACGAGCAGTACTTC. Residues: CASSQVLAPSYEQYF.

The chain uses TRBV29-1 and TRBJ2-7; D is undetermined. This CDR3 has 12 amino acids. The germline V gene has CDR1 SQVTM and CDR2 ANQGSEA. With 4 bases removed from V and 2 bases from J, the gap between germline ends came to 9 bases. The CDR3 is CSVVYSTYEQYF. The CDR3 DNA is TGCAGCGTTGTGTACAGCACCTACGAGCAGTACTTC.

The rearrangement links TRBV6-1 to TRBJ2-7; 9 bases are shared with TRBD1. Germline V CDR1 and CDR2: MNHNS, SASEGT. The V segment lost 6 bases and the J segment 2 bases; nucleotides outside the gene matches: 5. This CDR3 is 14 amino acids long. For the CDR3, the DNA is TGTGCCAGCAGGCGGACAGGGGTCCCCTACGAGCAGTACTTC. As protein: CASRRTGVPYEQYF.

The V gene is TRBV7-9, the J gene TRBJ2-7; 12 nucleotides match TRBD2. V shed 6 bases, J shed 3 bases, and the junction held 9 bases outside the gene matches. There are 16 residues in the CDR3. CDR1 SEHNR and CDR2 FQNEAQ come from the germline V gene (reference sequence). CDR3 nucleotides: TGTGCCAGCAGTATAATCACTAGCGGGAGGAACTACGAGCAGTACTTC. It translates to CASSIITSGRNYEQYF.

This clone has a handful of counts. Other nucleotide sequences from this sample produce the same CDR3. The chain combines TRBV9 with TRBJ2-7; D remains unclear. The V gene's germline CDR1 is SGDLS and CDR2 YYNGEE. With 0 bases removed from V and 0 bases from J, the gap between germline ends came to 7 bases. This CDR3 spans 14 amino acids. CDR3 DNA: TGTGCCAGCAGCGTAGGCGGAGACTCCTACGAGCAGTACTTC. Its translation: CASSVGGDSYEQYF. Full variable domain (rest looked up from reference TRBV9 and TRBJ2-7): DSGVTQTPKHLITATGQRVTLRCSPRSGDLSVYWYQQSLDQGLQFLIQYYNGEERAKGNILERFSAQQFPDLHSELNLSSLELGDSALYFCASSVGGDSYEQYFGPGTRLTVT.

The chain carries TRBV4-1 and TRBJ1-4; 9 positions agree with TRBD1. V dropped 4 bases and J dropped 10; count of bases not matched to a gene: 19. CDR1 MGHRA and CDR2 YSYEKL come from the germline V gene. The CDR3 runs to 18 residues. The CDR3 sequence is CASSLYDTGQGRGVKLFF. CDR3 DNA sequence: TGCGCCAGCAGCCTATACGATACCGGACAGGGGAGGGGAGTAAAACTGTTTTTT.

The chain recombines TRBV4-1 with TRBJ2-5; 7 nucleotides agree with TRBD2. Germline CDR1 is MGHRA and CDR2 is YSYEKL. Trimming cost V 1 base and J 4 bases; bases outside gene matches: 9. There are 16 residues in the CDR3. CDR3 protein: CASSQAFAGVSETQYF. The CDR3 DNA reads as TGCGCCAGCAGCCAAGCTTTTGCGGGAGTTTCAGAGACCCAGTACTTC.

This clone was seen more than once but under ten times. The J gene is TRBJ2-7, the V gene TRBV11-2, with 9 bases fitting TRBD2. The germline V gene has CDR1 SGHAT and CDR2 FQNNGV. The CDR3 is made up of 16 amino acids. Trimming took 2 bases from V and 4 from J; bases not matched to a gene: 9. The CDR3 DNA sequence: TGTGCCAGCAGCTTAAGAGTCCCGCGGGAGGGTTACGAGCAGTACTTC. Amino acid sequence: CASSLRVPREGYEQYF.